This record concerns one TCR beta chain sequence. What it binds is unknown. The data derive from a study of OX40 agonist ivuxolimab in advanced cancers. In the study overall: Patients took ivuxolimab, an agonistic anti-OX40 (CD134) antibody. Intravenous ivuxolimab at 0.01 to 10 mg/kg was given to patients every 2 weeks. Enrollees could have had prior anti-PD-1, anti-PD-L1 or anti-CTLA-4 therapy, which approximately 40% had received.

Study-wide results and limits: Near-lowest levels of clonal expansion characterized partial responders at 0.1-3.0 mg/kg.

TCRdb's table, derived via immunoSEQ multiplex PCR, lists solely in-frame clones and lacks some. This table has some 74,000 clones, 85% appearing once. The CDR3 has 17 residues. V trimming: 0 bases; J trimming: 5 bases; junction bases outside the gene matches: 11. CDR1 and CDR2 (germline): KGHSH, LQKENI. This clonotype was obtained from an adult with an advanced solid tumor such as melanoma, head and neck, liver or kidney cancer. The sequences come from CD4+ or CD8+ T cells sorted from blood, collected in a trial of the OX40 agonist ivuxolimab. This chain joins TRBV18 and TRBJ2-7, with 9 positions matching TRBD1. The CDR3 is CASSPPGFGTGNDEQYF. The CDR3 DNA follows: TGTGCCAGCTCACCACCGGGATTTGGGACAGGGAATGACGAGCAGTACTTC.